A selection of T cell receptor beta chains follows, all from one sample in a study of blood T cell repertoires in COVID-19. Using immunoSEQ multiplex PCR, the repertoire was profiled, and TCRdb retains in-frame clones only, with some absent. The table lists fewer than 45,000 clones, around 87% of them singletons, with less than 30% in the top ten. Sequenced sample: peripheral blood. The receptors were gathered from a man in his sixties with active or convalescent COVID-19. The conserved cysteine and the conserved F or W are not part of the CDR3 here.

>TRBV10-3|TRBJ2-5
AISETGTSPLQY
>TRBV28|TRBJ2-2
ASSRGGTSGELF
>TRBV28|TRBJ2-5
ASKQPGISETQY
>TRBV28|TRBJ1-5
ASSSPSATGVGNQPQH
>TRBV5-1|TRBJ2-6
ASSLPRVRGANVLT
>TRBV5-4|TRBJ2-7
ASSPRQGSYEQY
>TRBV7-2|TRBJ2-5
ASVASGRGRLETQY
>TRBV28|TRBJ2-1
ASSLSSPGSSYNEQF
>TRBV7-2|TRBJ2-7
ASSLMREGEQY
>TRBV30|TRBJ1-2
AWDTLPSGGGYGYT
>TRBV19|TRBJ2-5
ASSRTGLETQY
>TRBV6-5|TRBJ2-7
ATFQGAEQY
>TRBV3-1/TRBV3-2|TRBJ1-3
ASRIQGAGNTIY
>TRBV7-9|TRBJ2-1
ASSLNPGNEQF
>TRBV28|TRBJ1-2
ASSLTGTPYGYT
>TRBV6-6|TRBJ2-2
ATYTLGQANTGELF
>TRBV28|TRBJ2-7
ASSLTGLKTYEQY
>TRBV5-1|TRBJ2-3
ASLLAGEETDTQY
>TRBV28|TRBJ2-5
ASSCWTRLAGGPASQY
>TRBV5-1|TRBJ2-2
ASSLATGGNTGELF
>TRBV2|TRBJ2-7
ASSDPTSGNTYEQY
>TRBV24-1|TRBJ2-2
ATSDLRGSANTGELF
>TRBV5-1|TRBJ2-2
ASSFGDRSTGELF
>TRBV5-1|TRBJ1-4
ASSLAAATNEKLF
>TRBV6-2/TRBV6-3|TRBJ2-2
ASSYSKNWTSGRRSGELF
>TRBV6-5|TRBJ2-5
ASSQDRNQETQY
>TRBV10-3|TRBJ2-7
AISHDKVYEQY
>TRBV2|TRBJ1-1
ASSGLMNTEAF
>TRBV5-1|TRBJ2-1
ASSLGTSDSNEQF
>TRBV2|TRBJ2-3
ASRRDSYTDTQY
>TRBV30|TRBJ2-3
AWKVQGINTQY
>TRBV5-8|TRBJ1-3
ASSLRGGTIY
>TRBV27|TRBJ1-5
ASSPRQGGNQPQH
>TRBV5-1|TRBJ2-1
ASSLRRLADNEQF
>TRBV9|TRBJ2-7
ASSARAGSEQY
>TRBV2|TRBJ1-1
ASNFFRGEAF
>TRBV30|TRBJ1-2
AWTLALEGGYT
>TRBV9|TRBJ2-5
ASSVGWGRQETQY
>TRBV5-1|TRBJ2-1
ASSLRDSYNEQF